This entry lists 7 T cell receptor beta chains sequenced from one sample in a study of cytomegalovirus exposure and HLA in healthy donors. The PCR made use of 60 Vbeta and 13 Jbeta primers. Profiling relied on immunoSEQ multiplex PCR, and the TCRdb table lists in-frame clones only, not all of them. Among roughly 180,000 clones listed, roughly 74% were seen once. The sequencing sample was made of PBMCs. All receptors come from a female donor in good health and CMV-seronegative.

This rearrangement joins TRBV5-6 to TRBJ2-5; D is possibly TRBD1 (7 bases). Germline CDR1 reads SGHDT; CDR2 reads YYEEEE. This CDR3 contains 15 residues. V lost 0 bases to trimming and J lost 5 bases, with 14 bases between them. The chain's CDR3 is CASSLVQGGLETQYF. The CDR3 region has the DNA TGTGCCAGCAGCTTGGTTCAGGGGGGTCTGGAGACCCAGTACTTC.

The sample holds one count of this clone. The V call is TRBV11-2, the J call TRBJ1-2, with D possibly being TRBD1 (5 bases). CDR1 is SGHAT and CDR2 is FQNNGV in the germline V gene. Deletions cut 0 bases from V and 4 bases from J, with 12 bases between. This CDR3 comprises 15 residues. The CDR3 coding sequence is TGTGCCAGCAGCTTAGAGGGGGGGGGTGGCTATGGCTACACCTTC. It is translated as CASSLEGGGGYGYTF.

This clone was seen only a few times. The genes are TRBV7-2 and TRBJ2-3; 7 bases align to TRBD2. Germline-derived CDR1 and CDR2 are SGHTA and FQGNSA. There are 16 residues in the CDR3. V shed 3 bases and J 5 bases; nucleotides not matched to a gene: 11. CDR3 residues: CASSFTSARIVDTQYF. Written as DNA, the CDR3 is TGTGCCAGCAGCTTTACTAGCGCCCGAATTGTAGATACGCAGTATTTT.

This clone occurred a few times. The V call is TRBV5-1, the J call TRBJ1-1; the D gene is possibly TRBD1 (5 bases). CDR1 is SGHRS and CDR2 is YFSETQ in the germline V gene. This CDR3 has 21 amino acids. Deletions cut 0 bases from V and 1 base from J, with 28 bases between. CDR3 nucleotide sequence: TGCGCCAGCAGCTTGGCCGACTTCGGGAGCTTTAGGGGATTAGCGAACACTGAAGCTTTCTTT. This gives the protein CASSLADFGSFRGLANTEAFF.

The chain couples TRBV18 to TRBJ2-7, with unresolved D. The CDR3 extends over 12 amino acids. Trimming took off 6 bases at V and 5 bases at J, with 11 bases between the two ends. Germline CDR1 reads KGHSH; CDR2 reads LQKENI. The CDR3 nucleotides are TGTGCCAGCTCTTTCTTGGGCCACGAGCAGTACTTC. Amino acid sequence: CASSFLGHEQYF.

The chain links TRBV5-6 to TRBJ1-2; TRBD1 matches at 7 bases. V shed 0 bases and J 2 bases; nucleotides not matched to a gene: 1. The CDR3 is 14 amino acids. Germline CDR1 SGHDT, CDR2 YYEEEE. The CDR3 nucleotides read TGTGCCAGCAGCTTGGGGACAGGCAACTATGGCTACACCTTC. Its protein is CASSLGTGNYGYTF.

This clone was recorded a few times. This chain uses TRBV14 with TRBJ2-7, with 11 bases lining up with TRBD2. The CDR3 totals 15 residues. Germline V gene data show CDR1 as SGHDN and CDR2 as FVKESK. The V gene end was trimmed by 3 bases and the J gene end by 4 bases; junction bases not matched to a gene: 5. The CDR3 coding sequence is TGTGCCAGCAGCCAGCTCCTAGCGGGGGGTTACGAGCAGTACTTC. Its protein is CASSQLLAGGYEQYF.